The rows below give T cell receptor beta chains drawn from one sample of a study of blood T cell repertoires in COVID-19. TCRdb keeps only in-frame clones here, not all; method: immunoSEQ multiplex PCR. This table has a few hundred thousand clones, roughly nine tenths appearing once. Sequences were obtained from peripheral blood. The source of these receptors is a woman in her 30s with COVID-19, enrolled during active disease. CDR3s include the opening cysteine and the closing phenylalanine or tryptophan. A D gene is named only where the DNA matches it firmly. The listing skips clone size in some rows; elsewhere it reads once, few, many or a size class.

clone size,D gene,J gene,V gene,CDR3 protein,CDR3 DNA
.,.,TRBJ1-1,TRBV18,CASSPDSRVNTEAFF,TGTGCCAGCTCACCGGATTCCCGGGTGAACACTGAAGCTTTCTTT
few,TRBD1,TRBJ1-4,TRBV6-1,CASSEIPGQGDEKLFF,TGTGCCAGCAGTGAAATCCCGGGACAGGGAGACGAAAAACTGTTTTTT
.,TRBD1,TRBJ2-5,TRBV10-1,CASSGNRGQETQYF,TGCGCCAGCAGTGGGAACAGGGGCCAAGAGACCCAGTACTTC
.,.,TRBJ1-1,TRBV5-1,CASSLPPAVEAFF,TGCGCCAGCAGCTTGCCCCCGGCGGTTGAAGCTTTCTTT
.,.,TRBJ1-1,TRBV28,CASMRQSSRNEAFF,TGTGCCAGCATGAGACAGTCCTCGAGAAATGAAGCTTTCTTT
.,TRBD1,TRBJ1-2,TRBV11-3,CASSRGQMRGNYGYTF,TGTGCCAGCAGCCGGGGACAGATGAGAGGCAACTATGGCTACACCTTC
.,TRBD1,TRBJ1-2,TRBV7-8,CASSPTTGFNYGYTF,TGTGCCAGCAGCCCTACGACAGGGTTTAACTATGGCTACACCTTC
.,TRBD2,TRBJ2-1,TRBV11-3,CASSLGLAVYNEQFF,TGTGCCAGCAGCCTCGGACTAGCGGTATACAATGAGCAGTTCTTC
.,TRBD2,TRBJ2-7,TRBV29-1,CSATPGGSYEQYF,TGCAGCGCCACGCCGGGGGGGTCCTACGAGCAGTACTTC
once,.,TRBJ1-1,TRBV2,CASRGEGNTEAFF,TGTGCCAGCAGGGGCGAAGGAAACACTGAAGCTTTCTTT
.,.,TRBJ2-1,TRBV7-2,CASSSYINEQFF,TGTGCCAGCAGCTCATACATTAATGAGCAGTTCTTC
.,.,TRBJ1-1,TRBV28,CASRTRHLNTEAFF,TGTGCCAGCCGGACACGGCACCTGAACACTGAAGCTTTCTTT
.,TRBD1,TRBJ1-2,TRBV11-2,CASSFLQGAYYGYTF,TGTGCCAGCAGCTTTTTACAGGGGGCTTACTATGGCTACACCTTC
.,.,TRBJ1-1,TRBV2,CASSTPQGSAEAFF,TGTGCCAGCAGTACACCACAGGGATCTGCTGAAGCTTTCTTT
once,.,TRBJ1-6,TRBV21-1,CASRRGFGRTNSPLHF,TGTGCCAGCAGAAGAGGCTTCGGCAGAACTAATTCACCCCTCCACTTT
.,TRBD1,TRBJ1-5,TRBV6-1,CASSEIGTDDQPQHF,TGTGCCAGCAGTGAAATTGGGACAGACGATCAGCCCCAGCATTTT
.,TRBD1,TRBJ1-2,TRBV6-5,CAGAGGNGYTF,TGTGCGGGAGCAGGGGGCAATGGCTACACCTTC
.,.,TRBJ2-7,TRBV19,CASSYRDTYEQYF,TGTGCCAGTAGTTATCGGGACACCTACGAGCAGTACTTC
.,TRBD1,TRBJ1-5,TRBV2,CASSAGQGGSNQPQHF,TGTGCCAGCAGTGCGGGACAGGGAGGGAGCAATCAGCCCCAGCATTTT
.,.,TRBJ1-1,TRBV11-2,CASSLGRQTKNTEAFF,TGTGCCAGCAGCTTAGGGAGACAGACGAAGAACACTGAAGCTTTCTTT
.,.,TRBJ1-6,TRBV4-2,CASSQGRHGANSPLHF,TGTGCCAGCAGCCAAGGCCGGCACGGAGCCAATTCACCCCTCCACTTT
.,TRBD1,TRBJ1-5,TRBV16,CASSQQAGGYSNQPQHF,TGTGCCAGCAGCCAACAGGCAGGGGGTTATAGCAATCAGCCCCAGCATTTT